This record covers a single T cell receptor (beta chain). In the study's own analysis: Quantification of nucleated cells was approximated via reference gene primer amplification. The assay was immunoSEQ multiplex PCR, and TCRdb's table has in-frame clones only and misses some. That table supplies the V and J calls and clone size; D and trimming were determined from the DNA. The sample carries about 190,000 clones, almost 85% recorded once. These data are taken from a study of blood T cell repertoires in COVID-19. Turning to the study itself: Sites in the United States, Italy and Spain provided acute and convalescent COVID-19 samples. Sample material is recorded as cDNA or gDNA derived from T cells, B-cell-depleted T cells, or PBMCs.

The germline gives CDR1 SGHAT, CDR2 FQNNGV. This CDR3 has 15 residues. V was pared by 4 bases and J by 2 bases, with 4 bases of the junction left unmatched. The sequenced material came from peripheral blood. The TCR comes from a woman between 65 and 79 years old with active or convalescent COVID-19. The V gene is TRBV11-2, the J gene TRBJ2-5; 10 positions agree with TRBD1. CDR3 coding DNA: TGTGCCAGCAGCTCGGACAGGGGGATACAAGAGACCCAGTACTTC. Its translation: CASSSDRGIQETQYF. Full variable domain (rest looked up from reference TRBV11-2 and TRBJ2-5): EAGVAQSPRYKIIEKRQSVAFWCNPISGHATLYWYQQILGQGPKLLIQFQNNGVVDDSQLPKDRFSAERLKGVDSTLKIQPAKLEDSAVYLCASSSDRGIQETQYFGPGTRLLVL.